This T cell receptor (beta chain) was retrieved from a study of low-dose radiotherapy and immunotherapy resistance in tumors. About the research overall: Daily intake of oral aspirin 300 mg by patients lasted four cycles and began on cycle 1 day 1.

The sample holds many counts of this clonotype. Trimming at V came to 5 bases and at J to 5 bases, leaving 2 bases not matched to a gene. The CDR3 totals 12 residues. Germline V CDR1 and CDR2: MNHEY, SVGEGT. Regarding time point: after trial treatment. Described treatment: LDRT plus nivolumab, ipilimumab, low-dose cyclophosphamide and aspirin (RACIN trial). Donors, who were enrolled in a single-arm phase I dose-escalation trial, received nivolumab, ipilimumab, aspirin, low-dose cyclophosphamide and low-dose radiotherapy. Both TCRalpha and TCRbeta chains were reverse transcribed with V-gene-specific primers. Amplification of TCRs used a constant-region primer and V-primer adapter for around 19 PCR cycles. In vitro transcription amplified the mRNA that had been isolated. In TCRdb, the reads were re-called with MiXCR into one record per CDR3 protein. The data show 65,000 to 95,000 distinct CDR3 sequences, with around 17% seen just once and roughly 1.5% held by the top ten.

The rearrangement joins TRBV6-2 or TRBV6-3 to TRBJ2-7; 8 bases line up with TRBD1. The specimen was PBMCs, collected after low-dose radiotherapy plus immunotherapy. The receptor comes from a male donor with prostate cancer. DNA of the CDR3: TGTGCCAGCAGTCAACAGGGGGACGAGCAGTACTTC. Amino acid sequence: CASSQQGDEQYF.